One and the same sample provided the 19 T cell receptor beta chains below, sequenced in a study of blood T cell repertoires in COVID-19. Sequencing used immunoSEQ multiplex PCR; TCRdb keeps in-frame clones, though not all of them. The top ten hold approximately 1% of the sample, which has under 50,000 clones, about 92% seen once. Sequenced material: peripheral blood. The receptor set was obtained from a man between 60 and 75 years old with COVID-19, enrolled during active disease.

The chain is built from TRBV3-1 (or the pseudogene TRBV3-2) and TRBJ1-2; D gene uncertain. This CDR3 spans 13 amino acids. Germline loops: CDR1 LGHDT, CDR2 YNNKEL (reference sequence). Trimming shortened V by 1 base and J by 2 bases, and 5 bases separated the two germline ends. DNA for the CDR3: TGTGCCAGCAGCCAAGGGAGCAACTATGGCTACACCTTC. Its protein is CASSQGSNYGYTF.

V is TRBV19 and J is TRBJ1-2, with 9 bases matching TRBD1. Trimming at V came to 1 base and at J to 2 bases, leaving 8 bases not matched to a gene. CDR1 LNHDA and CDR2 SQIVND come from the germline V gene (reference sequence). This CDR3 comprises 17 residues. The CDR3, as DNA: TGTGCCAGTAGTATAGTACCGGCGGGGACAGGGAACTATGGCTACACCTTC. Protein sequence: CASSIVPAGTGNYGYTF.

The genes are TRBV5-1 and TRBJ2-1; D is perhaps TRBD1 (5 bases). Trimming took off 5 bases at V and 4 bases at J, with 10 bases between the two ends. The CDR3 has 13 amino acids. The V gene's germline CDR1 is SGHRS and CDR2 YFSETQ. CDR3 sequence reads: CASSPQGYNEQFF. The CDR3, as DNA: TGCGCCAGCAGTCCGCAGGGATACAATGAGCAGTTCTTC.

The gene calls are TRBV12-3 or TRBV12-4 and TRBJ2-1, with D unclear. Between the trimmed V and J ends, which lost 5 bases and 6 bases, there was a span of 11 bases. CDR3 length: 13 amino acids. CDR3 DNA: TGTGCCAGCAGTCTCGCGCTTTCCAATGAGCAGTTCTTC. Translation: CASSLALSNEQFF.

This sequence joins TRBV24-1 and TRBJ2-3; maybe TRBD1 (6 bases). Germline values: CDR1 KGHDR, CDR2 SFDVKD. V lost 2 bases to trimming and J lost 5 bases, with 16 bases between them. The CDR3 totals 16 residues. This chain's CDR3 is CATSDSHQGRGDTQYF. The CDR3 region has the DNA TGTGCCACCAGTGATTCCCATCAGGGGCGCGGAGATACGCAGTATTTT.

The V call is TRBV28, the J call TRBJ2-5; 14 nucleotides align to TRBD2. The CDR3 consists of 16 residues. CDR1 and CDR2 (germline): MDHEN, SYDVKM. The V and J ends lost 4 bases and 5 bases, in that order; junction bases with no gene match: 6. CDR3: CASSSGLAGGYETQYF. As DNA, the CDR3 is TGTGCCAGCAGTTCCGGACTAGCGGGGGGTTACGAGACCCAGTACTTC. The whole variable domain, filled in from reference TRBV28 and TRBJ2-5, reads DVKVTQSSRYLVKRTGEKVFLECVQDMDHENMFWYRQDPGLGLRLIYFSYDVKMKEKGDIPEGYSVSREKKERFSLILESASTNQTSMYLCASSSGLAGGYETQYFGPGTRLLVL.

The V call is TRBV30, the J call TRBJ1-5; 8 nucleotides agree with TRBD1. This CDR3 has 14 amino acids. The V gene end was trimmed by 5 bases and the J gene end by 2 bases; junction bases not matched to a gene: 5. The germline gives CDR1 GTSNPN, CDR2 SVGIG (reference sequence). The CDR3 spells CAWSTGAGNQPQHF. The CDR3 bases are TGTGCCTGGTCGACAGGGGCGGGCAATCAGCCCCAGCATTTT.

This clone was seen just once. As DNA, the CDR3 is TGTGCCAGCAGTCTAGGGGGCGCCGGGGGCTACACCTTC. This encodes CASSLGGAGGYTF. The chain is built from TRBV6-5 and TRBJ1-2, with 7 bases aligning to TRBD1. CDR3 size: 13 residues. With V trimmed by 5 bases and J by 8 bases, 8 bases remained unmatched. Germline CDR1 is MNHEY and CDR2 is SVGAGI.

This chain joins TRBV28 and TRBJ2-7; 7 positions match TRBD1. The V and J ends lost 5 bases and 6 bases, in that order; junction bases with no gene match: 19. The germline V gene has CDR1 MDHEN and CDR2 SYDVKM. The CDR3 contains 17 residues. In nucleotides, the CDR3 is TGTGCCAGCAGTCTACACACCAAGGGGGCGCGGCTCCCCGAGCAGTACTTC. This gives the protein CASSLHTKGARLPEQYF.

This rearrangement joins TRBV6-1 to TRBJ1-3; D is uncertain. The CDR3 runs to 15 residues. The germline V gene has CDR1 MNHNS and CDR2 SASEGT. V lost 2 bases, J lost 0 bases, and 8 bases lay in between. CDR3 loop: CASSEQSLSGNTIYF. The CDR3 region has the DNA TGTGCCAGCAGTGAACAAAGCCTCTCTGGAAACACCATATATTTT.

J is TRBJ2-3 and V is TRBV28; TRBD2 agrees at 10 bases. The CDR3 extends over 12 amino acids. Germline values: CDR1 MDHEN, CDR2 SYDVKM. V trimming: 4 bases; J trimming: 14 bases; junction bases outside the gene matches: 6. CDR3 protein: CASSSSGREWYF. As DNA, the CDR3 is TGTGCCAGCAGTTCGAGCGGGAGGGAGTGGTATTTT.

The gene calls are TRBV10-3 and TRBJ1-4, with 10 bases lining up with TRBD1. From germline, CDR1 is ENHRY and CDR2 SYGVKD. Trimming took 6 bases from V and 3 from J; bases not matched to a gene: 4. This CDR3 has 15 amino acids. The CDR3 sequence: CAIRPGQGANEKLFF. In nucleotides, the CDR3 is TGTGCCATCAGGCCTGGACAGGGGGCTAATGAAAAACTGTTTTTT.

The V gene is TRBV5-6, the J gene TRBJ1-3, with 7 nucleotides matching TRBD1. V shed 3 bases and J 0 bases; nucleotides not matched to a gene: 9. This CDR3 is 17 amino acids long. Germline-derived CDR1 and CDR2 are SGHDT and YYEEEE. For the CDR3, the DNA is TGTGCCAGCAGCTCTTCGCAGGACAGGTACTCTGGAAACACCATATATTTT. Residues: CASSSSQDRYSGNTIYF. Full variable domain (remainder filled in from reference TRBV5-6 and TRBJ1-3): DAGVTQSPTHLIKTRGQQVTLRCSPKSGHDTVSWYQQALGQGPQFIFQYYEEEERQRGNFPDRFSGHQFPNYSSELNVNALLLGDSALYLCASSSSQDRYSGNTIYFGEGSWLTVV.

The CDR3 sequence is CASSQETRAEQFF. The CDR3 DNA reads TGTGCCAGCAGCCAAGAAACGCGGGCTGAGCAGTTCTTC. The rearrangement links TRBV3-1 (or the pseudogene TRBV3-2) to TRBJ2-1; weak D call: TRBD2 (5 bases). Trimming stripped 0 bases from V and 9 bases from J, with 9 bases between. Per germline, CDR1 LGHDT and CDR2 YNNKEL (reference sequence). The CDR3 is 13 residues long.

The V and J genes are TRBV5-1 and TRBJ1-2, with a weak D call TRBD1 (5 bases). The CDR3 contains 16 residues. The germline CDR1 and CDR2 sequences are SGHRS and YFSETQ. The V gene lost 4 bases and the J gene lost 1 base, with 17 bases spanning the gap. The CDR3 region is CASSRPGTGDNYGYTF. CDR3 nucleotides: TGCGCCAGCAGCAGGCCCGGGACGGGGGATAACTATGGCTACACCTTC.

The V and J genes are TRBV4-1 and TRBJ1-2, with D unresolved. CDR3 length equals 13 residues. CDR1 is MGHRA, CDR2 YSYEKL, per germline. Trimming left V 2 bases short and J 3 bases short, with 7 bases between. CDR3 region: CASSQSTDYGYTF. The CDR3 DNA reads as TGCGCCAGCAGCCAAAGCACGGACTATGGCTACACCTTC.

The J gene is TRBJ1-3, the V gene TRBV4-1; D gene unclear. The CDR3 is 15 amino acids. V shed 0 bases and J shed 0 bases, with 6 bases lying between them. CDR1 is MGHRA, CDR2 YSYEKL, per germline. The CDR3 DNA is TGCGCCAGCAGCCAAGAGGGCACCTCTGGAAACACCATATATTTT. Protein: CASSQEGTSGNTIYF.

This clone was picked up one time. The chain employs TRBV5-6 and TRBJ1-3, with D perhaps TRBD1 (6 bases). Between the trimmed V and J ends, which lost 4 bases and 6 bases, there was a span of 17 bases. The CDR3 consists of 15 residues. Per germline, CDR1 SGHDT and CDR2 YYEEEE. In nucleotides, the CDR3 is TGTGCCAGCAGCCTCCAACTACGGGGGGCAAACACCATATATTTT. Translated, it gives CASSLQLRGANTIYF.

The V call is TRBV19, the J call TRBJ2-7, with D maybe TRBD1 (6 bases). This CDR3 is built from 14 residues. The germline CDR1 and CDR2 sequences are LNHDA and SQIVND (reference sequence). Trimming pared 11 bases from V and 2 bases from J, leaving 19 bases between. The CDR3: CACLNRAPAYEQYF. The CDR3 DNA is TGTGCCTGCCTGAACAGGGCCCCGGCCTACGAGCAGTACTTC.